Listed below are T cell receptor beta chains from one sample, sequenced in a study of T cell responses to AZD1222 COVID-19 vaccine. TCRdb keeps only in-frame clones here, not all; method: immunoSEQ multiplex PCR. This table has 95,000 to 100,000 clones, about 86% appearing once. This specimen was peripheral blood, taken on day 0 of AZD1222 vaccination. The source is an adult in good health. Both conserved end residues are part of each CDR3. Fields, in order: J gene, V gene, CDR3 protein.

>TRBJ2-3|TRBV6-2/TRBV6-3
CASSPFILRTSGRADTQYF
>TRBJ1-5|TRBV6-2/TRBV6-3
CASSSRGGQPQHF
>TRBJ1-5|TRBV30
CAWSAGGGQPQHF
>TRBJ2-2|TRBV3-1/TRBV3-2
CASSWEGTGELFF
>TRBJ2-1|TRBV18
CASSPRDGEYNEQFF
>TRBJ1-1|TRBV6-2/TRBV6-3
CASSYRGSGPEAFF
>TRBJ1-6|TRBV30
CASTGTGNSPLHF
>TRBJ2-7|TRBV12-3/TRBV12-4
CASSRMAEQYF
>TRBJ1-2|TRBV5-1
CASSSTGAEGYTF
>TRBJ2-1|TRBV9
CARSRLGRLADEQFF
>TRBJ1-2|TRBV19
CASSIVEESGYTF
>TRBJ2-5|TRBV19
CASSMGGGETQYF
>TRBJ2-7|TRBV6-2/TRBV6-3
CASSYKGYEQYF
>TRBJ2-2|TRBV5-5
CASSLGRSTNTGELFF
>TRBJ2-7|TRBV11-1
CASSQVLMEQYF
>TRBJ2-5|TRBV2
CASSETGAGTQYF
>TRBJ2-7|TRBV21-1
CASSKESYEQYF
>TRBJ2-5|TRBV7-2
CASSFRTGTETQYF
>TRBJ2-1|TRBV28
CASSPSGQGNNEQFF
>TRBJ1-5|TRBV6-5
CASSLQGGDQPQHF
>TRBJ1-6|TRBV7-8
CASSSAGTGNSPLHF
>TRBJ1-1|TRBV3-1/TRBV3-2
CASSQEVGSEAFF
>TRBJ2-7|TRBV6-5
CASSWGLYDEQYF
>TRBJ1-1|TRBV6-5
CASSYLQGKAFF
>TRBJ1-3|TRBV7-2
CASSSRTGIGNTIYF
>TRBJ2-7|TRBV11-3
CASSLDGSGSGEQYF
>TRBJ1-1|TRBV6-5
CASTYSGAGTEAFF
>TRBJ1-1|TRBV7-2
CASSLAGTGGRNTEAFF
>TRBJ2-1|TRBV5-4
CASSLDEGGSYNEQFF
>TRBJ1-5|TRBV30
CAWGLTGYSNQPQHF
>TRBJ1-3|TRBV23-1
CASRGRGLSGNTIYF
>TRBJ1-1|TRBV12-3/TRBV12-4
CASSLLGYAFF
>TRBJ2-1|TRBV7-3
CASSPNRGDNEQFF
>TRBJ2-7|TRBV14
CASSRHYEQYF
>TRBJ1-2|TRBV20-1
CSASNRGRPRDGYTF
>TRBJ1-1|TRBV4-3
CASSPDRFVEGTEAFF
>TRBJ2-7|TRBV5-1
CASSLVLAAEGEQYF
>TRBJ1-2|TRBV30
CAWSVTGGGYTF
>TRBJ2-3|TRBV3-1/TRBV3-2
CASSQDKGFPDTQYF
>TRBJ1-1|TRBV28
CASSVTLTAANTEAFF
>TRBJ2-7|TRBV7-6
CASSETVGVDPSYEQYF
>TRBJ2-2|TRBV5-1
CASSPPGAGELFF
>TRBJ1-2|TRBV28
CASSSQQGNYGYTF
>TRBJ1-6|TRBV19
CASRGTGRNSPLHF
>TRBJ2-2|TRBV7-2
CASSVGQGTGELFF
>TRBJ1-1|TRBV14
CASSGQGVLMGTEAFF